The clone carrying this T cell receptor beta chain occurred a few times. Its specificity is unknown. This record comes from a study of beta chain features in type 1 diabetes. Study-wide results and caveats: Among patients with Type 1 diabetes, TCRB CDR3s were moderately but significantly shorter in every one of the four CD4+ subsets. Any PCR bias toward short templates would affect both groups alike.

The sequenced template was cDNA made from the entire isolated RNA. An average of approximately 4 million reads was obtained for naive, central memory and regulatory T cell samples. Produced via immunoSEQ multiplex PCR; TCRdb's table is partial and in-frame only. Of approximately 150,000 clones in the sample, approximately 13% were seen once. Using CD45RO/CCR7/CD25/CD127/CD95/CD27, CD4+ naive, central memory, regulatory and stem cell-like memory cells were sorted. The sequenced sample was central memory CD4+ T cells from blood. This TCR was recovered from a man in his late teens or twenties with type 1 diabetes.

The CDR3 nucleotides read TGTGCCAGCAGCTTAGGGCCGATATACGGGGAGCTGTTTTTT. Translation gives CASSLGPIYGELFF. The chain carries TRBV7-2 and TRBJ2-2; D is unclear. Looked up from germline, CDR1 is SGHTA and CDR2 is FQGNSA. V was shortened by 1 base and J by 7 bases, with 10 bases between the two germline ends. The CDR3 totals 14 residues. Supplemented by reference TRBV7-2 and TRBJ2-2, the full variable domain reads GAGVSQSPSNKVTEKGKDVELRCDPISGHTALYWYRQSLGQGLEFLIYFQGNSAPDKSGLPSDRFSAERTGGSVSTLTIQRTQQEDSAVYLCASSLGPIYGELFFGEGSRLTVL.